This T cell receptor (beta chain) is from a study of regulatory T cells in long-lasting Graves disease. Library construction for TCR beta used iRepertoire HTBI primers and Arm-PCR of CDR3 regions. Original methodology: Spanning all samples, the identified segments comprised approximately 60 TRBV and about 15 TRBJ. MiXCR was run by TCRdb on the multiplex PCR reads, yielding one entry per CDR3 protein. The V and J calls here are based on TCRdb, not the publication. The data hold around 460,000 distinct CDR3 sequences, with about a fifth observed a single time. Whole-study findings and limits: Investigators studied peripheral blood only, not thyroid tissue.

With V trimmed by 5 bases and J by 3 bases, 7 bases remained unmatched. The CDR3 sequence is 15 residues long. Germline CDR1 reads ENHRY; CDR2 reads SYGVKD. This clonotype was counted a few times. As yet, its antigen is unknown. The time point here: persistent/refractory GD, antithyroid drugs over 5 years with positive TRAb. PBMC-derived RNA was used for the TCR library. From an endocrinology department in Xi'an, China, came the patients. Collection of peripheral blood (nine milliliters) was done using EDTA tubes. Here the sequenced sample was peripheral blood mononuclear cells (PBMCs), taken when the disease was refractory, from a patient treated with antithyroid drugs. The chain carries TRBV10-3 and TRBJ2-7, with 10 positions matching TRBD1. This clonotype was sampled from a female donor with Graves disease. The CDR3 sequence is CAISKPGQGIYEQYF. The CDR3 DNA reads as TGTGCCATCAGTAAACCGGGACAGGGGATCTACGAGCAGTACTTC.